These 25 T cell receptor beta chains came from one sample sequenced in a study of blood T cell repertoires in COVID-19. Measured with immunoSEQ multiplex PCR; TCRdb has only the in-frame clones, and not every one. The sample has some 400,000 clones; around 92% are singletons. The sequencing sample was made of PBMCs or T cells enriched from blood (not recorded which). Source of these receptors: a woman in her twenties or thirties who had recovered from COVID-19.

This rearrangement joins TRBV7-9 to TRBJ2-7; D is perhaps TRBD1 (7 bases). Looked up from germline, CDR1 is SEHNR and CDR2 is FQNEAQ (reference sequence). This CDR3 comprises 16 residues. The V end lost 2 bases, the J end lost 3 bases, and 17 bases lay between the germline ends. The CDR3 nucleotides read TGTGCCAGCAGCTTATGGGAGGCAGGGGGGAACTACGAGCAGTACTTC. It specifies CASSLWEAGGNYEQYF.

The CDR3 sequence: CASRSGTGAIQPQHF. DNA for the CDR3: TGTGCCAGCAGGTCCGGGACAGGGGCAATTCAGCCCCAGCATTTT. The chain combines TRBV6-5 with TRBJ1-5, with 10 bases aligning to TRBD1. The V segment lost 6 bases and the J segment 6 bases; nucleotides outside the gene matches: 8. CDR1 and CDR2 (germline): MNHEY, SVGAGI. This CDR3 has 15 residues.

A single count supports this clone. The chain combines TRBV7-2 with TRBJ2-1; 8 bases agree with TRBD1. Germline-derived CDR1 and CDR2 are SGHTA and FQGNSA. The junction had 7 bases not matched to a gene; V was cut back by 8 bases and J by 4 bases. The CDR3 is 14 amino acids. DNA for the CDR3: TGTGCCAGCCATGGACAGGGCAGGTACAATGAGCAGTTCTTC. It translates to CASHGQGRYNEQFF.

This chain connects TRBV28 to TRBJ1-1; 9 nucleotides line up with TRBD1. The CDR3 length is 16 residues. Germline CDR1 and CDR2: MDHEN and SYDVKM. V lost 3 bases and J lost 5; bases outside the gene matches: 10. The CDR3 protein is CASSLSFGTGRTEAFF. The DNA for the CDR3 is TGTGCCAGCAGTTTGTCCTTTGGGACAGGGAGGACTGAAGCTTTCTTT.

In DNA form, the CDR3 reads TGTGCCAGCTCGGTAGGGGGCTATGGCTACACCTTC. It is translated as CASSVGGYGYTF. This chain joins TRBV18 and TRBJ1-2, with D perhaps TRBD1 (6 bases). The CDR3 consists of 12 residues. Deletions cut 6 bases from V and 4 bases from J, with 9 bases between. Germline V gives CDR1 KGHSH, CDR2 LQKENI. Supplemented by reference TRBV18 and TRBJ1-2, the full variable domain reads NAGVMQNPRHLVRRRGQEARLRCSPMKGHSHVYWYRQLPEEGLKFMVYLQKENIIDESGMPKERFSAEFPKEGPSILRIQQVVRGDSAAYFCASSVGGYGYTFGSGTRLTVV.

This clone occurred once. J is TRBJ1-2 and V is TRBV27, with 9 bases lining up with TRBD1. V was clipped by 5 bases and J by 3 bases; unmatched bases: 1. This CDR3 region has 13 residues. The germline CDR1 and CDR2 sequences are MNHEY and SMNVEV (reference sequence). The CDR3 DNA sequence: TGTGCCAGCAGTGGGGACAGGGACTATGGCTACACCTTC. Translation gives CASSGDRDYGYTF.

The J gene is TRBJ1-2, the V gene TRBV19; TRBD1 aligns across 9 bases. CDR1 and CDR2 (germline): LNHDA, SQIVND (reference sequence). This CDR3 has 14 amino acids. Germline trimming cut 5 bases from V and 2 bases from J; bases unmatched to any gene: 3. The CDR3 reads CASSLGTGNYGYTF. Here the CDR3 DNA reads TGTGCCAGTAGTCTGGGGACAGGGAACTATGGCTACACCTTC. The variable domain in full, with the rest retrieved from reference TRBV19 and TRBJ1-2, is DGGITQSPKYLFRKEGQNVTLSCEQNLNHDAMYWYRQDPGQGLRLIYYSQIVNDFQKGDIAEGYSVSREKKESFPLTVTSAQKNPTAFYLCASSLGTGNYGYTFGSGTRLTVV.

The chain links TRBV29-1 to TRBJ2-3; 14 positions match TRBD2. CDR3 length: 16 amino acids. With V trimmed by 4 bases and J by 5 bases, 8 bases remained unmatched. Germline V lookup: CDR1 SQVTM, CDR2 ANQGSEA. The CDR3 region has the DNA TGCAGCGTTGCCCGGACTAGCGGGAGGTCTAGAGATACGCAGTATTTT. It specifies CSVARTSGRSRDTQYF.

This chain connects TRBV4-2 to TRBJ2-7; D is perhaps TRBD2 (5 bases). This CDR3 is 16 amino acids long. In germline, CDR1 is LGHNA, CDR2 YNFKEQ. Trimming removed 3 bases from V and 0 bases from J, with 15 bases in between. Here the CDR3 DNA reads TGTGCCAGCAGCCATATTAGCGTTCCCAGCTCCTACGAGCAGTACTTC. Its translation: CASSHISVPSSYEQYF.

This chain joins TRBV5-5 and TRBJ2-5; TRBD2 agrees at 11 bases. The CDR3 has 14 residues. The V segment lost 3 bases and the J segment 4 bases; nucleotides outside the gene matches: 2. The V gene's germline CDR1 is SGHKS and CDR2 YYEKEE (reference sequence). The DNA for the CDR3 is TGTGCCAGCAGCTCCCTAGCGGGGGGAGAGACCCAGTACTTC. As protein: CASSSLAGGETQYF.

There are a few counts of this clone. This rearrangement joins TRBV13 to TRBJ2-7; 7 bases agree with TRBD1. The V gene end was trimmed by 4 bases and the J gene end by 0 bases; junction bases not matched to a gene: 3. This CDR3 region has 14 residues. The germline V gene encodes CDR1 PRHDT and CDR2 FYEKMQ (reference sequence). The CDR3 sequence: CASSSRDSSYEQYF. The CDR3 coding sequence is TGTGCCAGCAGCTCCCGGGACAGCTCCTACGAGCAGTACTTC. Variable domain in full (rest from reference TRBV13 and TRBJ2-7): AAGVIQSPRHLIKEKRETATLKCYPIPRHDTVYWYQQGPGQDPQFLISFYEKMQSDKGSIPDRFSAQQFSDYHSELNMSSLELGDSALYFCASSSRDSSYEQYFGPGTRLTVT.

The chain recombines TRBV19 with TRBJ1-2; 8 bases fit TRBD1. With 6 bases clipped from V and 2 bases from J, the junction kept 8 bases outside the gene matches. CDR1 is LNHDA, CDR2 SQIVND, per germline (reference sequence). The CDR3 covers 15 residues. CDR3 in amino acids: CASRDWDRPNYGYTF. CDR3 bases: TGTGCCAGTAGGGACTGGGACAGGCCGAACTATGGCTACACCTTC.

The gene calls are TRBV6-5 and TRBJ2-2; D is uncertain. V lost 2 bases and J lost 3, with 10 bases in between. The CDR3 consists of 15 residues. CDR1 is MNHEY and CDR2 is SVGAGI in the germline V gene. In DNA, the CDR3 is TGTGCCAGCAGTTACGGCAGGCGCGACACCGGGGAGCTGTTTTTT. Translated, it gives CASSYGRRDTGELFF.

This chain uses TRBV14 with TRBJ2-1, with 7 bases fitting TRBD2. This CDR3 has 17 residues. V gave up 0 bases and J gave up 2 bases; unmatched junction bases: 7. Germline CDR1 and CDR2: SGHDN and FVKESK. The DNA for the CDR3 is TGTGCCAGCAGCCAAGATCAAAAGACTAGCCCCTACAATGAGCAGTTCTTC. Its protein is CASSQDQKTSPYNEQFF.

The chain carries TRBV19 and TRBJ1-5; 9 bases line up with TRBD1. CDR1 and CDR2 (germline): LNHDA, SQIVND (reference sequence). CDR3 length equals 16 residues. V was clipped by 6 bases and J by 1 base; unmatched bases: 7. The CDR3: CASSLRQGDSNQPQHF. CDR3 DNA: TGTGCCAGTAGCCTCAGACAGGGGGACAGCAATCAGCCCCAGCATTTT.

A few counts support this clone. V is TRBV6-2 or TRBV6-3 and J is TRBJ2-2, with D unresolved. Germline-derived CDR1 and CDR2 are MNHEY and SVGEGT. Trimming shortened V by 4 bases and J by 3 bases, and 18 bases separated the two germline ends. The CDR3 loop spans 17 amino acids. CDR3 DNA sequence: TGTGCCAGCAGTTCCTCCCCTTGGCGGAACTACACCGGGGAGCTGTTTTTT. Residues: CASSSSPWRNYTGELFF.

A few counts support this clone. The rearrangement joins TRBV24-1 to TRBJ2-3; 8 bases are a match to TRBD1. The CDR3 is made up of 16 amino acids. Per the germline V gene, CDR1 is KGHDR and CDR2 is SFDVKD. The V and J ends lost 1 base and 6 bases, in that order; junction bases with no gene match: 8. DNA for the CDR3: TGTGCCACCAGTGATTTCCGGCAGGGGGCATGGGATACGCAGTATTTT. This translates into CATSDFRQGAWDTQYF.

The chain uses TRBV6-5 and TRBJ1-6; tentatively, D is TRBD1 (6 bases). The CDR3 extends over 15 amino acids. V was clipped by 6 bases and J by 7 bases, with 16 bases between them. The germline V gene has CDR1 MNHEY and CDR2 SVGAGI. The CDR3 loop reads CASRHGNRDNSPLHF. In nucleotides, the CDR3 is TGTGCCAGCAGACACGGTAACAGGGACAATTCACCCCTCCACTTT.

The rearrangement uses TRBV6-2 or TRBV6-3 and TRBJ2-7, with D maybe TRBD1 (5 bases). The V gene's germline CDR1 is MNHEY and CDR2 SVGEGT. The CDR3 length is 14 residues. The germline V and J ends were trimmed by 2 bases and 2 bases, with 10 bases remaining between them. CDR3 protein: CASSYLQATYEQYF. The CDR3 DNA is TGTGCCAGCAGTTACCTACAGGCTACCTACGAGCAGTACTTC.

This chain links TRBV7-2 with TRBJ1-3; TRBD1 agrees at 7 bases. The germline V gene encodes CDR1 SGHTA and CDR2 FQGNSA. Trimming at V came to 7 bases and at J to 0 bases, leaving 12 bases not matched to a gene. This CDR3 contains 17 residues. The CDR3 region is CASKKGGQAGSGNTIYF. The CDR3 coding sequence is TGTGCCAGCAAAAAAGGCGGACAGGCAGGCTCTGGAAACACCATATATTTT.

A single count supports this clone. The J gene is TRBJ2-2, the V gene TRBV10-3, with D tentatively TRBD1 (6 bases). This CDR3 contains 15 residues. The V end was cut by 2 bases, the J end by 2 bases, with 9 bases between. CDR1 and CDR2 (germline): ENHRY, SYGVKD. CDR3 DNA: TGTGCCATCAGTGAGGACAGGACAAACACCGGGGAGCTGTTTTTT. Translating it yields CAISEDRTNTGELFF.

The genes are TRBV28 and TRBJ2-2; possible D gene TRBD2, 7 bases. CDR1 MDHEN and CDR2 SYDVKM come from the germline V gene. This CDR3 is built from 16 residues. V lost 3 bases and J lost 4, with 15 bases in between. As DNA, the CDR3 is TGTGCCAGCAGTTTGTACCGGGGAGGGGGCACCGGGGAGCTGTTTTTT. It specifies CASSLYRGGGTGELFF.

The chain uses TRBV5-8 and TRBJ2-1; weak D call: TRBD2 (5 bases). The germline V gene encodes CDR1 SGHTS and CDR2 YDEGEE. V lost 5 bases to trimming and J lost 4 bases, with 19 bases between them. The CDR3 consists of 16 residues. The CDR3 loop is CASRPLAGGWYNEQFF. In DNA form, the CDR3 reads TGTGCCAGCAGGCCTTTAGCTGGAGGTTGGTACAATGAGCAGTTCTTC.

This sequence joins TRBV28 and TRBJ1-6; D is uncertain. The V gene's germline CDR1 is MDHEN and CDR2 SYDVKM. Between the trimmed V and J ends, which lost 6 bases and 6 bases, there was a span of 12 bases. The CDR3 totals 14 residues. CDR3 nucleotides: TGTGCCAGCAGAGACTCGGAGCTTAATTCACCCCTCCACTTT. The encoded protein is CASRDSELNSPLHF.

V and J are TRBV24-1 and TRBJ2-5; 9 bases map to TRBD1. Germline CDR1 reads KGHDR; CDR2 reads SFDVKD. J gave up 5 bases and V 7 bases, and 10 bases lay outside the gene matches. This CDR3 is built from 15 residues. The CDR3 nucleotides are TGTGCCACCAGCCCGACCGGGACAGGGACGGAGACCCAGTACTTC. Its protein is CATSPTGTGTETQYF.